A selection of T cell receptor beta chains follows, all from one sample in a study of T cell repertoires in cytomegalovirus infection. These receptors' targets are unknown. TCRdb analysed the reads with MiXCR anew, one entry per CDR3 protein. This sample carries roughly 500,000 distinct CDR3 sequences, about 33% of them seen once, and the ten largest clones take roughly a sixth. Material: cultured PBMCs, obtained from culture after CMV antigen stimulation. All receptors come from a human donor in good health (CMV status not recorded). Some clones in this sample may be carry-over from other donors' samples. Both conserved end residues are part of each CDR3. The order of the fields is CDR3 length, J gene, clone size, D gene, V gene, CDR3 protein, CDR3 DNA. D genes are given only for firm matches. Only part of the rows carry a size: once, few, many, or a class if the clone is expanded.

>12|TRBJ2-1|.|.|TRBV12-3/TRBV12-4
CAVGEEYNEQFF
TGTGCCGTTGGGGAGGAATACAATGAGCAGTTCTTC
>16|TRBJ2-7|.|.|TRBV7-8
CASSSSRSGWNYEQYF
TGTGCCAGCAGCTCGAGTCGGAGCGGGTGGAACTACGAGCAGTACTTC
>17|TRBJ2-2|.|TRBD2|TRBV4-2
CASSPRGTSGSPGELFF
TGTGCCAGCAGCCCGCGCGGGACTAGCGGGAGTCCCGGGGAGCTGTTTTTT
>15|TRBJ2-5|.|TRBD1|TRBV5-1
CASSLGRTGQETQYF
TGCGCCAGCAGCTTGGGTCGGACAGGGCAAGAGACCCAGTACTTC
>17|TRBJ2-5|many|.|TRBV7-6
CASSSLMAGRPPETQYF
TGTGCCAGCAGCTCGCTTATGGCGGGGCGTCCCCCAGAGACCCAGTACTTC
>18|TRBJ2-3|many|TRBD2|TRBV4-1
CASSQAPLAASGTDTQYF
TGCGCCAGCAGCCAAGCACCTCTAGCGGCCTCTGGCACAGATACGCAGTATTTT
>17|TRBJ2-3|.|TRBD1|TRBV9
CASSGGTGQLVLDTQYF
TGTGCCAGCAGCGGGGGGACAGGCCAACTGGTCTTAGATACGCAGTATTTT
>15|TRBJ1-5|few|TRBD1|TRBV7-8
CASSAYRGINQPQHF
TGTGCCAGCAGCGCCTACAGGGGGATCAATCAGCCCCAGCATTTT
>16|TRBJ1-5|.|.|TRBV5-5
CASSLQPFGIEQPQHF
TGTGCCAGCAGCTTGCAGCCGTTCGGCATTGAACAGCCCCAGCATTTT
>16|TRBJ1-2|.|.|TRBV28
CASSRDTGLDFYGYTF
TGTGCCAGCAGTCGGGACACCGGACTCGATTTCTATGGCTACACCTTC
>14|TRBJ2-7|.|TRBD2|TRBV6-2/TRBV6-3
CASSTWTSTYEQYF
TGTGCCAGCAGCACGTGGACTAGTACCTACGAGCAGTACTTC
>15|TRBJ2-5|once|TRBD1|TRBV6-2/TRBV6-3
CASSLDRQGRKTQYF
TGTGCCAGCAGCCTCGATCGACAGGGGCGGAAGACCCAGTACTTC
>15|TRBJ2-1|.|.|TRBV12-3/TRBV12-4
CASRFQGYGYNEQFF
TGTGCCAGCAGGTTTCAGGGGTATGGCTACAATGAGCAGTTCTTC
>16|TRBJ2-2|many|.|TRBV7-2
CASSLRGFANTGELFF
TGTGCCAGCAGCTTAAGAGGGTTCGCGAACACCGGGGAGCTGTTTTTT
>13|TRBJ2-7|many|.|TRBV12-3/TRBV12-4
CATSVSGSYEQYF
TGTGCCACCTCTGTATCGGGATCCTACGAGCAGTACTTC
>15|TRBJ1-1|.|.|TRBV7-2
CASSLAAGLGTEAFF
TGTGCCAGCAGCTTAGCAGCAGGGCTGGGTACTGAAGCTTTCTTT
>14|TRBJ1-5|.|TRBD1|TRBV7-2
CASSLTGGIQPQHF
TGTGCCAGCAGCCTGACAGGGGGCATTCAGCCCCAGCATTTT
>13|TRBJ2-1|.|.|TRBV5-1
CASSLITPPEQFF
TGCGCCAGCAGCTTGATAACTCCGCCTGAGCAGTTCTTC
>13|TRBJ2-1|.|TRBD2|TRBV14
CASSQRTSAERFF
TGTGCCAGCAGCCAGAGGACTAGCGCAGAAAGGTTCTTC
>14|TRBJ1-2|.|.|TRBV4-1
CASSQDNPVYGYTF
TGCGCCAGCAGCCAAGACAATCCGGTCTATGGCTACACCTTC
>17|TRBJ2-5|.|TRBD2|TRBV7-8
CASSLGGSGTVQETQYF
TGTGCCAGCAGCTTAGGGGGTAGCGGGACGGTTCAGGAGACCCAGTACTTC
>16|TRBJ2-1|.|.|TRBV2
CASSEVGTGKGNEQFF
TGTGCCAGCAGTGAAGTGGGAACCGGGAAGGGGAATGAGCAGTTCTTC
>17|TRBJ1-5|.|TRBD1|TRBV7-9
CASSSTGTEVVNQPQHF
TGTGCCAGCAGCTCAACCGGGACAGAGGTTGTCAATCAGCCCCAGCATTTT
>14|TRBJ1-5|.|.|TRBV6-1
CATTQGNSNQPQHF
TGTGCCACCACACAGGGAAATAGCAATCAGCCCCAGCATTTT
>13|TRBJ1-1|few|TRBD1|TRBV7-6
CASGGGMNTEAFF
TGTGCTTCAGGGGGCGGAATGAACACTGAAGCTTTCTTT